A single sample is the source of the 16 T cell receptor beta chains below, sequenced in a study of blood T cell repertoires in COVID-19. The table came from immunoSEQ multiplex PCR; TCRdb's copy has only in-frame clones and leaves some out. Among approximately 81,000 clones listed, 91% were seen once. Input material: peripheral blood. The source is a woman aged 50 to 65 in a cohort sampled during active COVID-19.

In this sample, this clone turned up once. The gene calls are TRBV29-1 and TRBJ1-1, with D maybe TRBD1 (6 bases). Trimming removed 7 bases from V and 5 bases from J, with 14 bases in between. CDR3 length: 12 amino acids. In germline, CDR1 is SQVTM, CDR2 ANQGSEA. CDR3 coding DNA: TGCAGCGCCGGGGGGGCTGGTACTGAAGCTTTCTTT. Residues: CSAGGAGTEAFF.

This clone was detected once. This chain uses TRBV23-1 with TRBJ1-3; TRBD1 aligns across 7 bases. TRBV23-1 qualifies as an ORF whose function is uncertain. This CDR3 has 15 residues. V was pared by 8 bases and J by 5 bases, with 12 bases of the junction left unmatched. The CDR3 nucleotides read TGCGCCAGCCCAAGGGGACAGCCACTTCGAAACACCATATATTTT. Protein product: CASPRGQPLRNTIYF.

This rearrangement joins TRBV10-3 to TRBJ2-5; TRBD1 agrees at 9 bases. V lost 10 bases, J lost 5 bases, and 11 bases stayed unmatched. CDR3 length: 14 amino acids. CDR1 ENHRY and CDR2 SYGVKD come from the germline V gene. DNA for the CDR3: TGTGCCACCAAGCCGGGACAGGGATCGGAGACCCAGTACTTC. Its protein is CATKPGQGSETQYF.

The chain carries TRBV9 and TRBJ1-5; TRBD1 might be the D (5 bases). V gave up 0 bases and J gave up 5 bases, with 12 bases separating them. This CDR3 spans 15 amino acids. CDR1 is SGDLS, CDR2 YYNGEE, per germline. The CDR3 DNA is TGTGCCAGCAGCGTAGGGCAGGGTGGTTATCAGCCCCAGCATTTT. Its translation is CASSVGQGGYQPQHF.

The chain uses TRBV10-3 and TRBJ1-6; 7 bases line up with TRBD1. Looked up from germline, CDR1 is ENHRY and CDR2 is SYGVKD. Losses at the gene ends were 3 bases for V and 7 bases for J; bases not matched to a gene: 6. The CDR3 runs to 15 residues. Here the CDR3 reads CAISDTGARNSPLHF. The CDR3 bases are TGTGCCATCAGTGATACAGGGGCGAGAAATTCACCCCTCCACTTT.

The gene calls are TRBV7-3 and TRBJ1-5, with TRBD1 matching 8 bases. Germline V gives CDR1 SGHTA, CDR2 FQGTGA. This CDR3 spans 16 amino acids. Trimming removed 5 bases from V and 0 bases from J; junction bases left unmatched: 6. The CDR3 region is CASSPGQGGSNQPQHF. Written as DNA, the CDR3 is TGTGCCAGCAGCCCCGGACAGGGTGGTAGCAATCAGCCCCAGCATTTT.

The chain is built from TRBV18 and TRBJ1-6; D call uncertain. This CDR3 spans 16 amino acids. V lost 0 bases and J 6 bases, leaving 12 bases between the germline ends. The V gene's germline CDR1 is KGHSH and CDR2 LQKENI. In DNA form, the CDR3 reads TGTGCCAGCTCACCACCGGTGGGGAGCCTTAATTCACCCCTCCACTTT. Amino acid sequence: CASSPPVGSLNSPLHF.

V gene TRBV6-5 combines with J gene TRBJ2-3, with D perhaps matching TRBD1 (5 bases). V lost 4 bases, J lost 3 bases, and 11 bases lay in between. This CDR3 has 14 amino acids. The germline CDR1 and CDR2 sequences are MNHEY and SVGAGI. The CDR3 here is CASSFSRQTDTQYF. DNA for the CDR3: TGTGCCAGCAGTTTCAGCCGACAGACAGATACGCAGTATTTT.

CDR3 bases: TGTGCCAGTAGTATAACAGCCAGGCAGGGTCAGCCCCAGCATTTT. It encodes CASSITARQGQPQHF. The V call is TRBV19, the J call TRBJ1-5; TRBD1 is a possible D gene (5 bases). Trimming stripped 2 bases from V and 6 bases from J, with 14 bases between. This CDR3 contains 15 residues. Germline CDR1 reads LNHDA; CDR2 reads SQIVND (reference sequence).

CDR3 coding DNA: TGTGCCAGCTCACCAGCGGGGAGTCGGGGAAAACTGTTTTTT. This translates into CASSPAGSRGKLFF. The chain employs TRBV18 and TRBJ1-4; no definite D call. V lost 2 bases to trimming and J lost 10 bases, with 14 bases between them. CDR1 and CDR2 from the germline V gene are KGHSH and LQKENI. CDR3 length: 14 amino acids.

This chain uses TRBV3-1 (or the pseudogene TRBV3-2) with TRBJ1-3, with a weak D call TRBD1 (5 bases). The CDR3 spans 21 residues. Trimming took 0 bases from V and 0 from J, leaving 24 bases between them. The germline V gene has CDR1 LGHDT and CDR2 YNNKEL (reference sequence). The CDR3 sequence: CASSQERPGGTLTYSGNTIYF. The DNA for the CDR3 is TGTGCCAGCAGCCAAGAACGGCCGGGGGGTACACTGACCTACTCTGGAAACACCATATATTTT.

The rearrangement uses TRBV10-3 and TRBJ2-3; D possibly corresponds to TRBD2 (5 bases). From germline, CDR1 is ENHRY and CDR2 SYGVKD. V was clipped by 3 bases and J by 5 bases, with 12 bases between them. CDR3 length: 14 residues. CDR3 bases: TGTGCCATCAGTGATGGATCCCGGGGAGATACGCAGTATTTT. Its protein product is CAISDGSRGDTQYF.

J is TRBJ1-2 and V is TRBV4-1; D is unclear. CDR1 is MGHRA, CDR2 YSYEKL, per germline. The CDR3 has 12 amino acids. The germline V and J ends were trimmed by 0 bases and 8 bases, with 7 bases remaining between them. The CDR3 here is CASSQDGSGYTF. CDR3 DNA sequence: TGCGCCAGCAGCCAAGACGGTTCCGGCTACACCTTC.

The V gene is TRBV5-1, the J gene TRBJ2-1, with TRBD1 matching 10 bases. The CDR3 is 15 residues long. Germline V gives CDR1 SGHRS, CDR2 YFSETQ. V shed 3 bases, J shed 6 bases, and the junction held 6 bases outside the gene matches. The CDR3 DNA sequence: TGCGCCAGCAGCTCCGGTAGGACAGGGGGCAATGAGCAGTTCTTC. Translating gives CASSSGRTGGNEQFF.

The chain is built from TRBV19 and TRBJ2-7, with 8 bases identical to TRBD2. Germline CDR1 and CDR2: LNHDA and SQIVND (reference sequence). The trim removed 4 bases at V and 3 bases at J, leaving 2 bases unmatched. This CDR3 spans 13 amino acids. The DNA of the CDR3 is TGTGCCAGTAGTACTGCGGGGGGCTACGAGCAGTACTTC. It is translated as CASSTAGGYEQYF.

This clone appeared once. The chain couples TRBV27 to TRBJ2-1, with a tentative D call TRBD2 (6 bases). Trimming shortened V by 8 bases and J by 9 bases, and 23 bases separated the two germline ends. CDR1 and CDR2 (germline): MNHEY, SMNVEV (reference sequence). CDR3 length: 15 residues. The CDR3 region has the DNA TGTGCCAGCCGTTCGGGGGTGAGTCCTACAGGTGAGCAGTTCTTC. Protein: CASRSGVSPTGEQFF.